These 6 T cell receptor beta chains were sequenced from one sample in a study of CXCR3 chemokines and chemotherapy response in bladder cancer. TCRdb re-analysed the PCR reads in MiXCR, keeping a single row per CDR3 protein. The table records several thousand distinct CDR3 sequences, approximately 15% of them present only once. This specimen was acquired from a patient whose treatment included neoadjuvant chemotherapy. The receptors originated from a human donor with bladder cancer that did not respond to neoadjuvant chemotherapy.

This clonotype has at least ten counts. The chain is built from TRBV6-5 and TRBJ2-3; tentatively, D is TRBD1 (6 bases). CDR1 is MNHEY, CDR2 SVGAGI, per germline. Trimming left V 2 bases short and J 0 bases short, with 15 bases between. The CDR3 sequence is 17 residues long. CDR3: CASSYGQPTESTDTQYF. The CDR3 DNA sequence: TGTGCCAGCAGTTACGGACAGCCTACCGAAAGCACAGATACGCAGTATTTT.

This clonotype has only a few counts. It is likely a read error: a sequence one base away is far more abundant. The rearrangement links TRBV6-1 to TRBJ2-1; 9 positions agree with TRBD1. This CDR3 region has 16 residues. The germline V gene has CDR1 MNHNS and CDR2 SASEGT. CDR3 sequence reads: CASSALGQGLVYGHTF. The DNA for the CDR3 is TGTGCCAGCAGCGCACTAGGACAGGGGCTAGTCTATGGCCACACCTTC.

This clonotype is labeled as medium-sized. The chain combines TRBV7-9 with TRBJ2-3; D is ambiguous. The CDR3 runs to 18 residues. The V gene lost 8 bases and the J gene lost 4 bases, with 28 bases spanning the gap. In germline, CDR1 is SEHNR, CDR2 FQNEAQ (reference sequence). The CDR3 region has the DNA TGTGCCAGCGCCCGGGCCCCTAGTCCCCGGAGTAGGTCAGATACGCAGTATTTT. Translating it yields CASARAPSPRSRSDTQYF.

In regard to this clonotype: A far larger clone is one nucleotide away, so this likely arose from a read error. The rearrangement links TRBV29-1 to TRBJ2-7, with TRBD2 as a possible D gene (6 bases). This CDR3 is 14 amino acids long. Germline CDR1 reads SQVTM; CDR2 reads ANQGSEA. The CDR3 DNA follows: TGCAGCGCTACCCCCGGGGGATCGAGCTATGGCTACCCCTTC. Residues: CSATPGGSSYGYPF.

V and J are TRBV6-6 and TRBJ2-1, with TRBD2 matching 13 bases. CDR1 and CDR2 (germline): MNHNY, SVGAGI (reference sequence). V lost 6 bases to trimming and J lost 14 bases; unmatched junction nucleotides: 10. There are 14 residues in the CDR3. The CDR3 coding sequence is TGTGCCAGCAGCCGACTAGCGGGGGGCCCTAATGAGTTCTTC. Translating gives CASSRLAGGPNEFF.

This clonotype was detected ten times or more. This chain connects TRBV5-4 to TRBJ2-7, with no clear D. Germline CDR1 SGHNT, CDR2 YYREEE (reference sequence). CDR3 length: 13 amino acids. V lost 0 bases and J lost 6, with 10 bases in between. CDR3 sequence: CASSLVFGSEQYF. CDR3 DNA sequence: TGTGCCAGCAGCTTGGTTTTTGGTAGCGAGCAGTACTTC.